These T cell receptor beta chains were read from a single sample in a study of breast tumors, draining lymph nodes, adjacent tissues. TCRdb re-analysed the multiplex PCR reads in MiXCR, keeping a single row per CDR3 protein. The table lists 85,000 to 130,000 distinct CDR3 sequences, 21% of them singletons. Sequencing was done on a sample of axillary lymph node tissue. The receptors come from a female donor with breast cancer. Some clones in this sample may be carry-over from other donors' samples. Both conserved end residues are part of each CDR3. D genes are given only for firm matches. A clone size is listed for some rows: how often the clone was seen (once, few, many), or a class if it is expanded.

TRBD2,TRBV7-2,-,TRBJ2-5,TGTGCCAGCAGCTCCCCGGCGGCGGGGGGGGAGACCCAGTACTTC,CASSSPAAGGETQYF
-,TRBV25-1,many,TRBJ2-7,TGTGCCAGCAGGACCGCGGGACAGATCTACGAGCAGTACTTC,CASRTAGQIYEQYF
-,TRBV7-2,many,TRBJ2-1,TGTGCCAGCAGCTTAGGTGGGGGGGCCGGGAATGAGCAGTTCTTC,CASSLGGGAGNEQFF
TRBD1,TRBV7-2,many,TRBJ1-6,TGTGCCAGCAGCTTCAAGGACAGGCGACCCTATAATTCACCCCTCCACTTT,CASSFKDRRPYNSPLHF
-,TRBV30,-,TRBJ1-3,TGTGCCTGGAGTGTACTGGGTGGAGGTTCTGGAAACACCATATATTTT,CAWSVLGGGSGNTIYF
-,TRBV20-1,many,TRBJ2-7,TGCAGTGCTAGAGTGGTTTCCTACGAGCAGTACTTC,CSARVVSYEQYF
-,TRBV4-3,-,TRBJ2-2,TGCGCCAGCAGCCAAGATTTAGGGTGGACCGGGGAGCTGTTTTTT,CASSQDLGWTGELFF
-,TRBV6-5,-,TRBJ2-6,TGTGCCAGCCGTCCAGTTAGCTCTGGGGCCAACGTCCTGACTTTC,CASRPVSSGANVLTF
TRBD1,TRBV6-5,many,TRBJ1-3,TGTGCCAGCCGGACAGGGGCAGGAAACACCATATATTTT,CASRTGAGNTIYF
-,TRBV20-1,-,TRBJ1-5,TGCAGTGCTAGTTCCGGGACGGCGAATCAGCCCCGGCATTTT,CSASSGTANQPRHF
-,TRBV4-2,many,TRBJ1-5,TGTGCCAGCAGCCAACCCGAGGAAATCAATCAGCCCCAGCATTTT,CASSQPEEINQPQHF
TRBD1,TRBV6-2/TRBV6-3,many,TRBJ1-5,TGTGCCAGCGGAACCGGGACAGGGAATCAGCCCCAGCATTTT,CASGTGTGNQPQHF
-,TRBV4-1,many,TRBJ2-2,TGCGCCAGCAGCCAATATCTGGGGACCGGGGAGCTGTTTTTT,CASSQYLGTGELFF
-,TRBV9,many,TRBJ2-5,TGTGCCAGCAGCGCCACCTCCCAAGAGACCCAGTACTTC,CASSATSQETQYF
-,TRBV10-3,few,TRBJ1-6,TGTGCCATCAGTGAGGCCGGGGGGGGGGGTTCACCCCCCCACTTT,CAISEAGGGGSPPHF
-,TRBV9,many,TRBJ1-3,TGTGCCAGCAGCGTAGGAGGGCACGGTGGAAACACCATATATTTT,CASSVGGHGGNTIYF
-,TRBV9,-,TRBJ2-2,TGTGCCAGCAGCGTAGATGGGGGTGCGGGGACCGGGGAGCCGTTTTTT,CASSVDGGAGTGEPFF
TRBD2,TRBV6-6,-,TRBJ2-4,TGTGCCGGAAGAGCGGGAGTAGGCAAAAACATTCAGTACTTC,CAGRAGVGKNIQYF
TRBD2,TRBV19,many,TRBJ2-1,TGTGCCACCCACCGTAGCGGGAGGGCTTATTTTAATGAGCAGTTCTTC,CATHRSGRAYFNEQFF
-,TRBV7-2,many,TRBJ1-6,TGTGCCAGCAGCTTAGTAGGGGGTTCACCCCTCCACTTT,CASSLVGGSPLHF
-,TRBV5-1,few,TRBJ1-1,TGCGCCAGCAGCGCCGGTAGGGAGGAAACTGAAGCTTTCTTT,CASSAGREETEAFF
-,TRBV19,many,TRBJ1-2,TGTGCCAGTAGTATAGTGGGAGGGGGGAGCCATGGCTACACCTTC,CASSIVGGGSHGYTF
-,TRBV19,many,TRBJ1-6,TGTGCCAGTAGTTCCAACCGGGACTCCATCGCTTCACCCCTCCACTTT,CASSSNRDSIASPLHF
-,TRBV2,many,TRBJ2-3,TGTGCCAGCAGTGTGGCGGCAAGCACAGATACGCAGTATTTT,CASSVAASTDTQYF
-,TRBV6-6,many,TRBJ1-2,TGTGCCAGCAGCCTGGGGGGAATTGGCTACACCTTC,CASSLGGIGYTF
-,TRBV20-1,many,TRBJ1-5,TGCAGTGCTAGCCATTTGGGTCAGCCCCAGCATTTT,CSASHLGQPQHF
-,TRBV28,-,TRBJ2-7,TGTGTCAGCAATTCTCCGGGATCCCCCTACGAGCAGTACTTC,CVSNSPGSPYEQYF
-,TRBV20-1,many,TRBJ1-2,TGCAGTGCTAGAACGCAAGGACGGCTTGGCTATGGCTACACCTTC,CSARTQGRLGYGYTF
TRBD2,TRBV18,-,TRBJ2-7,TGTGCCAGCTCACCACCGGGAGGGACCTTACACGAGCAGTACTTC,CASSPPGGTLHEQYF
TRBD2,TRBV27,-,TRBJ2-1,TGTGCCAGCAGCTCCGGGACTAGCTCCTACAATGAGCAGTTCTTC,CASSSGTSSYNEQFF
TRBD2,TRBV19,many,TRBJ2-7,TGTGCCACCGCGGGACTAGCGGGTCGAGAGCAGTACTTC,CATAGLAGREQYF
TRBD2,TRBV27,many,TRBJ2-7,TGTGCCAGCAGATGGACTAGCGGGGGAATCTACGAGCAGTACTTC,CASRWTSGGIYEQYF
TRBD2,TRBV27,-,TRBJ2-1,TGTGCCAGCAGTTTACGACTAGCGGGCTACAATGAGCAGTTCTTC,CASSLRLAGYNEQFF
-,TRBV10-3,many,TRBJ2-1,TGTGCCATCATCTTGAACCCGACTAGGTACAATGAGCAGTTCTTC,CAIILNPTRYNEQFF
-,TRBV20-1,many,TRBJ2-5,TGCAGTGCTAGAGATTCTGGGCGACAGCAAGAGACCCAGTACTTC,CSARDSGRQQETQYF
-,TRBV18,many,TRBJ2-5,TGTGCCAGCTCACCGTCATCAGAGACCCAGTACTTC,CASSPSSETQYF
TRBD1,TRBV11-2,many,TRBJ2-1,TGTGCCAGCAGCTCGACAGGGGCAGATGAGCAGTTCTTC,CASSSTGADEQFF
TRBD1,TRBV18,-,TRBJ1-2,TGTGCCAGCTCACCGGACAGGGCTTATGGCTACACCTTC,CASSPDRAYGYTF
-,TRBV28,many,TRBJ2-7,TGTGCCAGCAGTCTCCTAGGGGGGTCGGACGAGCAGTACTTC,CASSLLGGSDEQYF